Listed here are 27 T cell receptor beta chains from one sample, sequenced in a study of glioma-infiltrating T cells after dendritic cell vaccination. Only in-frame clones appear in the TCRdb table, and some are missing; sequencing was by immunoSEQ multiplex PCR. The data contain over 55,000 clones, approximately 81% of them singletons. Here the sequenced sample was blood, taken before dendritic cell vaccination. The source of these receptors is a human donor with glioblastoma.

The CDR3 here is CASSLLAGVETQYF. In DNA form, the CDR3 reads TGTGCCAGCAGCCTACTAGCGGGGGTAGAGACCCAGTACTTC. The V and J genes are TRBV27 and TRBJ2-5; 11 nucleotides match TRBD2. The CDR3 runs 14 residues. CDR1 is MNHEY and CDR2 is SMNVEV in the germline V gene (reference sequence). Trimming at V came to 6 bases and at J to 4 bases, leaving 4 bases not matched to a gene.

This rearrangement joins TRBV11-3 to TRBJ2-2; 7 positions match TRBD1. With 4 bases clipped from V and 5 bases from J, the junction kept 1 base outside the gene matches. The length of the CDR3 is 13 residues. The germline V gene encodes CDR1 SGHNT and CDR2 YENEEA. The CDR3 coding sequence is TGTGCCAGCAGCTCACAGGGGACCGGGGAGCTGTTTTTT. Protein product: CASSSQGTGELFF.

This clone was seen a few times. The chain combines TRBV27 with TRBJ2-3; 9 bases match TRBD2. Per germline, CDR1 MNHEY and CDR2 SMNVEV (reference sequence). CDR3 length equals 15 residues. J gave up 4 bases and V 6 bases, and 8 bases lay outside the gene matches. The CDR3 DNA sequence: TGTGCCAGCAGCTCCCCCCCTAGCGGGGCAGATACGCAGTATTTT. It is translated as CASSSPPSGADTQYF.

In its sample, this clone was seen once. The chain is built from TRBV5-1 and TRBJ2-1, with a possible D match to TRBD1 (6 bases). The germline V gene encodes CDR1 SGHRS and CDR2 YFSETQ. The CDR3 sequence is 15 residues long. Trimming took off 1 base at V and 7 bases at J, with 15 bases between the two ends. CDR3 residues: CASSLMGAGVNEQFF. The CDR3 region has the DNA TGCGCCAGCAGCTTGATGGGGGCAGGAGTGAATGAGCAGTTCTTC.

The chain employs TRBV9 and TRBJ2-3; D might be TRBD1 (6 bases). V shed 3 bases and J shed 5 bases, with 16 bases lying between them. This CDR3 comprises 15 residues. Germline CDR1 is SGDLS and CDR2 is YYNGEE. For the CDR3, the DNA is TGTGCCAGCAGCGGTCCCGGGACACCCGGAGATACGCAGTATTTT. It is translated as CASSGPGTPGDTQYF.

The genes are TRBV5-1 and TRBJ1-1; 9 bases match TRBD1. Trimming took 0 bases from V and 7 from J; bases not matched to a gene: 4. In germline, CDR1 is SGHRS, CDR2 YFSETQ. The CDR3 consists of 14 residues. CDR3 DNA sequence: TGCGCCAGCAGCTTGGTTGGACAGGGGCGTGAAGCTTTCTTT. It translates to CASSLVGQGREAFF.

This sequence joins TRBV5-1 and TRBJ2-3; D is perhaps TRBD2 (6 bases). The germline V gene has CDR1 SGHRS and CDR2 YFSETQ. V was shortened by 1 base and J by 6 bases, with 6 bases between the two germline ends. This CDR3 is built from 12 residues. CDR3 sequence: CASSLTSDTQYF. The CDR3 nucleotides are TGCGCCAGCAGCTTGACTAGCGATACGCAGTATTTT.

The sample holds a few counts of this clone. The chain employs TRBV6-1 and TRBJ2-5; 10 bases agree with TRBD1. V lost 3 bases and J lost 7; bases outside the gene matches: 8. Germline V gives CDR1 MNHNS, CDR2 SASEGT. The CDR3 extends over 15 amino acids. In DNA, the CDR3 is TGTGCCAGCAGTGATTGGACAGGGGGAAGGATGACCCAGTACTTC. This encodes CASSDWTGGRMTQYF.

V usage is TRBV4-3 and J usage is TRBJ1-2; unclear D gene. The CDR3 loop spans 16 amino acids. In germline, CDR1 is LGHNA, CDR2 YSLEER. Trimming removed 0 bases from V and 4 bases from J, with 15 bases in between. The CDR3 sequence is CASSQEGGIPFYGYTF. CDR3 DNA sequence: TGCGCCAGCAGCCAAGAGGGCGGGATACCTTTCTATGGCTACACCTTC.

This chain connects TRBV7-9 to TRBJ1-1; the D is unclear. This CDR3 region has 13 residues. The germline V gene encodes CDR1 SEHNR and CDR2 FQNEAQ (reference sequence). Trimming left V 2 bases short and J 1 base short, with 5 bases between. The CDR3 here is CASSLQENTEAFF. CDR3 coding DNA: TGTGCCAGCAGCTTACAGGAGAACACTGAAGCTTTCTTT. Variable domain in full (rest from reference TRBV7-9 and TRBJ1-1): DTGVSQNPRHKITKRGQNVTFRCDPISEHNRLYWYRQTLGQGPEFLTYFQNEAQLEKSRLLSDRFSAERPKGSFSTLEIQRTEQGDSAMYLCASSLQENTEAFFGQGTRLTVV.

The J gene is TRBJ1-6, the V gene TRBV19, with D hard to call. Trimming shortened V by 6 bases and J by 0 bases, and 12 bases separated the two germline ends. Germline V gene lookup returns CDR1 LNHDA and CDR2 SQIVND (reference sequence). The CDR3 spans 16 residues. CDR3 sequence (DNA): TGTGCCAGTAGGTTGGTAACGAGCTCCTATAATTCACCCCTCCACTTT. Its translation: CASRLVTSSYNSPLHF.

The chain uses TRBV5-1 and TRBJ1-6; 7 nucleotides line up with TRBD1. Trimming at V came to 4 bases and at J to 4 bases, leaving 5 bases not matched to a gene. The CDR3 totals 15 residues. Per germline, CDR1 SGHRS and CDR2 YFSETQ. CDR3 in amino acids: CASSRQGQYNSPLHF. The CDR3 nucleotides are TGCGCCAGCAGCAGACAGGGACAGTATAATTCACCCCTCCACTTT.

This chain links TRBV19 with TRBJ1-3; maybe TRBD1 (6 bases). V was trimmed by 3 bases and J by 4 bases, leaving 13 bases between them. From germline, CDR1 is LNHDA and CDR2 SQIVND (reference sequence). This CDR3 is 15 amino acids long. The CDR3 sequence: CASSISRTAGNTIYF. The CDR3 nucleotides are TGTGCCAGTAGTATCTCGAGGACAGCCGGAAACACCATATATTTT.

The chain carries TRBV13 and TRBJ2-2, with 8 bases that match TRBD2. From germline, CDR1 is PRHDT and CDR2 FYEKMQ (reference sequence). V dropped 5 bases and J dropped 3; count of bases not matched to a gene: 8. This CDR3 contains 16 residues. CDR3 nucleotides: TGTGCCAGCAGCGCCGGGGCGGGGGGTTACACCGGGGAGCTGTTTTTT. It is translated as CASSAGAGGYTGELFF.

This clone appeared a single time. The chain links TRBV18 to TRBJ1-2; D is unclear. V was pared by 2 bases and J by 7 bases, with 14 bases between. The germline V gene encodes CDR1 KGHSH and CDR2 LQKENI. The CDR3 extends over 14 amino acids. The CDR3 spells CASSPGEIRGGYTF. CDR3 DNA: TGTGCCAGCTCACCAGGAGAGATCCGGGGTGGCTACACCTTC. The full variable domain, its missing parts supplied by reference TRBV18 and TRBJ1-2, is NAGVMQNPRHLVRRRGQEARLRCSPMKGHSHVYWYRQLPEEGLKFMVYLQKENIIDESGMPKERFSAEFPKEGPSILRIQQVVRGDSAAYFCASSPGEIRGGYTFGSGTRLTVV.

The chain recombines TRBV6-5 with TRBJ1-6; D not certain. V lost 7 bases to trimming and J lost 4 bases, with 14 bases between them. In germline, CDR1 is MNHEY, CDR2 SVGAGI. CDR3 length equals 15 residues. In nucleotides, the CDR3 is TGTGCCAGCACCCGAACGAGTCCTTATAATTCACCCCTCCACTTT. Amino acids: CASTRTSPYNSPLHF.

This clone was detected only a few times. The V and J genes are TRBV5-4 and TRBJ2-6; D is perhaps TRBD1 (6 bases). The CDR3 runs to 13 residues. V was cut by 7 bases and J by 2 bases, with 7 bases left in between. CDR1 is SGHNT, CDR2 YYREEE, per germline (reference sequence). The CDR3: CASHRAGANVLTF. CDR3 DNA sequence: TGTGCCAGCCACAGGGCTGGGGCCAACGTCCTGACTTTC.

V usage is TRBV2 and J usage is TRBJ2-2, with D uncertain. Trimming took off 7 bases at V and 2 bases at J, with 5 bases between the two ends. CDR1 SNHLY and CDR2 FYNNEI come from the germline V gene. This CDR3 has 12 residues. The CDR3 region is CASTFNTGELFF. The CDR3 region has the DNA TGTGCCAGCACCTTTAACACCGGGGAGCTGTTTTTT.

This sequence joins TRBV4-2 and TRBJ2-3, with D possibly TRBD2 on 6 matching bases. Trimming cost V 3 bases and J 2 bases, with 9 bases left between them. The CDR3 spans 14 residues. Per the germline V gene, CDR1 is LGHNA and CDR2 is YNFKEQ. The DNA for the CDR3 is TGTGCCAGCAGCCAGGGACTTAACACAGATACGCAGTATTTT. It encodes CASSQGLNTDTQYF.

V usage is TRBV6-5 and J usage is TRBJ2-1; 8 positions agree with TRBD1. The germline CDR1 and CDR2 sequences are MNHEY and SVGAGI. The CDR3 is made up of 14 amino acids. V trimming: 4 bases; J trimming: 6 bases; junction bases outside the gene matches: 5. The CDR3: CASSSSDRVNEQFF. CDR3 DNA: TGTGCCAGCAGTTCATCGGACAGGGTCAATGAGCAGTTCTTC.

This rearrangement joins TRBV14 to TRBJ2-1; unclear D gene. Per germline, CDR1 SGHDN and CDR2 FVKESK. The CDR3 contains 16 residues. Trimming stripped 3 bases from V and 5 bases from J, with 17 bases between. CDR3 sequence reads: CASSHPADTVDNEQFF. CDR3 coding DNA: TGTGCCAGCAGCCACCCCGCCGACACGGTAGACAATGAGCAGTTCTTC. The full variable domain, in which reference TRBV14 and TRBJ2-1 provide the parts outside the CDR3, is EAGVTQFPSHSVIEKGQTVTLRCDPISGHDNLYWYRRVMGKEIKFLLHFVKESKQDESGMPNNRFLAERTGGTYSTLKVQPAELEDSGVYFCASSHPADTVDNEQFFGPGTRLTVL.

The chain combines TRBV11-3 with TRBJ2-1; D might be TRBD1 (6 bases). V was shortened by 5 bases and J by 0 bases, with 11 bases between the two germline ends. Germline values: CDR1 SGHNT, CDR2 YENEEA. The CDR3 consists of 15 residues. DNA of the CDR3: TGTGCCAGCAGCCAAGAGGGGGACTCCTACAATGAGCAGTTCTTC. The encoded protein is CASSQEGDSYNEQFF. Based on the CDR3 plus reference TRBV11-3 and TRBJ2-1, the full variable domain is EAGVVQSPRYKIIEKKQPVAFWCNPISGHNTLYWYLQNLGQGPELLIRYENEEAVDDSQLPKDRFSAERLKGVDSTLKIQPAELGDSAVYLCASSQEGDSYNEQFFGPGTRLTVL.

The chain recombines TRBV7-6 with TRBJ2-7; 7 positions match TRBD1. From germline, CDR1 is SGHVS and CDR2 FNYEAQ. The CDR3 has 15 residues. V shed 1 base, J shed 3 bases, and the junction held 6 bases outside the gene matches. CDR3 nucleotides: TGTGCCAGCAGCTTAGTCCCAGGACAGGACTACGAGCAGTACTTC. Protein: CASSLVPGQDYEQYF.

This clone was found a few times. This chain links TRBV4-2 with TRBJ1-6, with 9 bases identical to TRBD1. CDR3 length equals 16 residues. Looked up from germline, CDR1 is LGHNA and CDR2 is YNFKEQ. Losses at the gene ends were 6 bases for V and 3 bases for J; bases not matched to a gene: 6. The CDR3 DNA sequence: TGTGCCAGCAGTCGGACAGGGGTGGACTATAATTCACCCCTCCACTTT. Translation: CASSRTGVDYNSPLHF.

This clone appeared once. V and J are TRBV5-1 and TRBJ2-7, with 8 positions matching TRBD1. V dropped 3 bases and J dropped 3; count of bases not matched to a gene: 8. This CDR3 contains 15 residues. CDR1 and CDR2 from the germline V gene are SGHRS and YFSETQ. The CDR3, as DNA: TGCGCCAGCAGCTCCGGGACAGGAATCCGCTACGAGCAGTACTTC. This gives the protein CASSSGTGIRYEQYF.

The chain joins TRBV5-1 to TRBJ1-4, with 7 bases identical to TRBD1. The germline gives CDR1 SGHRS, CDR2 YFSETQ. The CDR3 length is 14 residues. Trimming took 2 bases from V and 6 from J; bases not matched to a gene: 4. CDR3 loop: CASSFDRADEKLFF. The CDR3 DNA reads TGCGCCAGCAGCTTCGACAGGGCCGATGAAAAACTGTTTTTT.

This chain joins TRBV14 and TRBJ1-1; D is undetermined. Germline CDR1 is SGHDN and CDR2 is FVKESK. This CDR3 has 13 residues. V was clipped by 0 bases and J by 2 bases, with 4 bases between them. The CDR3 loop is CASSQDSNTEAFF. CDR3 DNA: TGTGCCAGCAGCCAAGATAGTAACACTGAAGCTTTCTTT.